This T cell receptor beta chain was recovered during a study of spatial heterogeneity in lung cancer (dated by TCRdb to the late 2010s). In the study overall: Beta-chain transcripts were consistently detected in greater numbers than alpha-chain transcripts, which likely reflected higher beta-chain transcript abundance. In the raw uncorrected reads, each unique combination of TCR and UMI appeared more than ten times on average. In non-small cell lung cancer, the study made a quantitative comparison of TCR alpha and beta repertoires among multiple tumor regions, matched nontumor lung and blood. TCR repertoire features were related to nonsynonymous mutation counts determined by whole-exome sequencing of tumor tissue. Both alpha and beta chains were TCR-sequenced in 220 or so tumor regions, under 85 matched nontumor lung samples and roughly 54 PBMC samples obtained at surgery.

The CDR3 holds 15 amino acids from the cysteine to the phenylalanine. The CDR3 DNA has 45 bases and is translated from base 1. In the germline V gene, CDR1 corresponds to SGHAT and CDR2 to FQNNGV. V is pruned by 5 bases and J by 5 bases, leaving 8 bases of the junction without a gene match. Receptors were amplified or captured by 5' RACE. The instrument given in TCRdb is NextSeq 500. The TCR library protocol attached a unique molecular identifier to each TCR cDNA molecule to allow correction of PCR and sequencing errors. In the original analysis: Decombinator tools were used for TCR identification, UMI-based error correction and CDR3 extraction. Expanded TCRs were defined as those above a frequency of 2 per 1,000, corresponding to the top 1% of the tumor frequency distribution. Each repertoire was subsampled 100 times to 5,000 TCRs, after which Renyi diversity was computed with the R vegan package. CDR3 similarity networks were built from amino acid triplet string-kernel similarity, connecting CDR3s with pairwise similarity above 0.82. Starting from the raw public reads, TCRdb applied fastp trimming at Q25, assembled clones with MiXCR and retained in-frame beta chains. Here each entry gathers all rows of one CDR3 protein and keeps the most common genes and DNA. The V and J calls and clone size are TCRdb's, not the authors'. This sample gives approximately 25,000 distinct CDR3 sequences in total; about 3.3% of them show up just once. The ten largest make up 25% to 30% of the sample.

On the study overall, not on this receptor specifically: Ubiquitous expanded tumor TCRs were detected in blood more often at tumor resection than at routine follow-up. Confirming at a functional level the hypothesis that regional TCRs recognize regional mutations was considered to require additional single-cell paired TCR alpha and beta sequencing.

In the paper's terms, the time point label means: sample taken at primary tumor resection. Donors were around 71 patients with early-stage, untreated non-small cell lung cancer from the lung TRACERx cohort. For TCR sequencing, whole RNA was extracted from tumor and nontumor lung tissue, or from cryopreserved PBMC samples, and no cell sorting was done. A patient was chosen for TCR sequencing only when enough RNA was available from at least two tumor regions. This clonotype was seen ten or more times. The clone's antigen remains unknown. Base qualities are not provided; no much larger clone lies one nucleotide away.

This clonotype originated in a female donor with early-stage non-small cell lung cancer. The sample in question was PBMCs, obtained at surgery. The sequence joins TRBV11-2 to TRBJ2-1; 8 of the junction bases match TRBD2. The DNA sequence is TGTGCCAGCAGCAAGGAAAGACTAGCGCACAATGAGCAGTTCTTC. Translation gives CASSKERLAHNEQFF.